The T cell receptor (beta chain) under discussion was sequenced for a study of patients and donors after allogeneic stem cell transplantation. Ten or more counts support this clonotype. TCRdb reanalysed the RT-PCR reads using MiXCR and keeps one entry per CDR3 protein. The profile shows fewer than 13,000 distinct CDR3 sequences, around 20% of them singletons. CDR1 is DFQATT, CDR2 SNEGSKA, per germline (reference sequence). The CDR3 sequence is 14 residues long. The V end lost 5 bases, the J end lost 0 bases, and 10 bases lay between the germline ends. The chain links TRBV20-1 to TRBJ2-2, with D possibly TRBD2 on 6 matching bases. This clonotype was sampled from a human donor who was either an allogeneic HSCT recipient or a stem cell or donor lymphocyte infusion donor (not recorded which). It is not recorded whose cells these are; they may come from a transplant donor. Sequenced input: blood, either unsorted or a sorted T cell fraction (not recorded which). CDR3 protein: CSAVAEANTGELFF. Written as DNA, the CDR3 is TGCAGTGCTGTAGCGGAGGCGAACACCGGGGAGCTGTTTTTT.